This passage covers 16 T cell receptor beta chains from one sample sequenced in a study of blood T cell repertoires in COVID-19 (dated by TCRdb to 2020 to 2021). Libraries were built with the immunoSEQ multiplex PCR assay. In its TCRdb copy, this immuneACCESS table keeps in-frame sequences only and misses some clones. Where compared with another copy, unresolved V genes explain less than half of these, and the others have no known cause. The table for this sample lists hundreds of thousands of clones; roughly 85% of them were counted only once. Of the sample, 3.5% to 4% is held by the ten largest clones. The sequenced sample consisted of PBMCs or T cells enriched from blood (not recorded which). Receptors were obtained from a woman in her thirties or forties with acute COVID-19.

This clone has a handful of counts. The chain carries TRBV5-1 and TRBJ2-3; no clear D. The V gene lost 6 bases and the J gene lost 0 bases, with 5 bases spanning the gap. Germline CDR1 reads SGHRS; CDR2 reads YFSETQ. There are 12 residues in the CDR3. The CDR3 sequence is CASTSSTDTQYF. The CDR3, as DNA: TGCGCCAGCACTTCTAGCACAGATACGCAGTATTTT.

This clone showed up just once. V is TRBV27 and J is TRBJ2-7; TRBD2 matches 11 bases. The CDR3 contains 15 residues. Germline V lookup: CDR1 MNHEY, CDR2 SMNVEV (reference sequence). With V trimmed by 5 bases and J by 1 base, 4 bases remained unmatched. For the CDR3, the DNA is TGTGCCAGCAGTGAGGGGACTAGCGGTTCCTACGAGCAGTACTTC. It encodes CASSEGTSGSYEQYF.

This chain uses TRBV27 with TRBJ2-7; 8 bases map to TRBD2. CDR3 size: 15 residues. CDR1 is MNHEY and CDR2 is SMNVEV in the germline V gene (reference sequence). J was trimmed by 2 bases and V by 0 bases; bases with no gene match: 3. The CDR3 DNA follows: TGTGCCAGCAGTTTATCCACTAGCGGAACCTACGAGCAGTACTTC. Translated: CASSLSTSGTYEQYF.

The rearrangement links TRBV7-8 to TRBJ2-5; a weak D match, TRBD2 (6 bases). V was pared by 4 bases and J by 2 bases, with 8 bases between. The CDR3 consists of 13 residues. Germline CDR1 and CDR2: SGHVS and FQNEAQ. CDR3 region: CASSWDLQETQYF. The CDR3 DNA reads TGTGCCAGCAGCTGGGACTTACAAGAGACCCAGTACTTC.

This chain connects TRBV7-2 to TRBJ2-2; 9 nucleotides match TRBD2. CDR1 and CDR2 from the germline V gene are SGHTA and FQGNSA. J gave up 1 base and V 9 bases, and 3 bases lay outside the gene matches. The CDR3 is 14 residues long. In nucleotides, the CDR3 is TGTGCCAGGGGGACTAGCTTGAACACCGGGGAGCTGTTTTTT. As protein: CARGTSLNTGELFF.

This rearrangement joins TRBV7-8 to TRBJ2-3, with 12 positions matching TRBD2. The V gene end was trimmed by 4 bases and the J gene end by 2 bases; junction bases not matched to a gene: 7. CDR3 length: 17 amino acids. CDR1 SGHVS and CDR2 FQNEAQ come from the germline V gene. This chain's CDR3 is CASSSSGRAVNTDTQYF. CDR3 nucleotides: TGTGCCAGCAGCTCTAGCGGGAGGGCCGTAAACACAGATACGCAGTATTTT. Full variable domain (outside the CDR3, taken from reference TRBV7-8 and TRBJ2-3): GAGVSQSPRYKVAKRGQDVALRCDPISGHVSLFWYQQALGQGPEFLTYFQNEAQLDKSGLPSDRFFAERPEGSVSTLKIQRTQQEDSAVYLCASSSSGRAVNTDTQYFGPGTRLTVL.

The CDR3 spells CASRISRQSPEQYF. The CDR3 DNA follows: TGTGCCAGCAGAATCTCGAGGCAGTCCCCCGAGCAGTACTTC. The rearrangement joins TRBV6-5 to TRBJ2-7; no definite D call. The CDR3 is 14 amino acids. Germline V gives CDR1 MNHEY, CDR2 SVGAGI. Trimming pared 6 bases from V and 6 bases from J, leaving 18 bases between.

This CDR3 is CASSVGSGALGNEQFF. As DNA, the CDR3 is TGTGCCAGCAGCGTGGGGAGCGGGGCTTTGGGCAATGAGCAGTTCTTC. The chain recombines TRBV9 with TRBJ2-1; 7 positions match TRBD2. Germline CDR1 reads SGDLS; CDR2 reads YYNGEE. The CDR3 has 16 amino acids. The junction had 11 bases not matched to a gene; V was cut back by 2 bases and J by 6 bases.

This chain links TRBV28 with TRBJ2-1, with D possibly being TRBD2 (6 bases). V dropped 7 bases and J dropped 0 bases, with 10 bases sitting between them. CDR3 size: 14 residues. The V gene's germline CDR1 is MDHEN and CDR2 SYDVKM. The CDR3, as DNA: TGTGCCAGCACCCTAGCGACCTCCTACAATGAGCAGTTCTTC. It translates to CASTLATSYNEQFF.

This chain uses TRBV7-9 with TRBJ2-7; 9 bases fit TRBD2. The ends lost 3 bases at V and 5 bases at J; junction bases unmatched: 11. This CDR3 is 16 amino acids long. Per germline, CDR1 SEHNR and CDR2 FQNEAQ (reference sequence). This CDR3 is CASSFIEDRLADEQYF. CDR3 in DNA: TGTGCCAGCAGCTTCATCGAAGATCGACTAGCGGACGAGCAGTACTTC.

The J gene is TRBJ1-1, the V gene TRBV6-5, with 9 positions matching TRBD1. The germline CDR1 and CDR2 sequences are MNHEY and SVGAGI. The CDR3 sequence is 15 residues long. V gave up 9 bases and J gave up 0 bases; unmatched junction bases: 8. CDR3 bases: TGTGCCAGTGCCCGGGACAGGGACATGAACACTGAAGCTTTCTTT. It codes for CASARDRDMNTEAFF.

The chain recombines TRBV7-8 with TRBJ2-7; 9 bases agree with TRBD1. Germline CDR1 SGHVS, CDR2 FQNEAQ. V lost 5 bases, J lost 2 bases, and 1 base stayed unmatched. The CDR3 is 13 residues long. CDR3 coding DNA: TGTGCCAGCAGCCGGGACAGGGCCTACGAGCAGTACTTC. Encoded protein: CASSRDRAYEQYF.

The chain has TRBV27 and TRBJ2-2; 10 bases match TRBD1. This CDR3 contains 16 residues. The V segment lost 5 bases and the J segment 5 bases; nucleotides outside the gene matches: 8. Germline CDR1 reads MNHEY; CDR2 reads SMNVEV (reference sequence). CDR3 loop: CASSQSPGQGTGELFF. CDR3 DNA sequence: TGTGCCAGCAGTCAATCCCCGGGACAGGGGACCGGGGAGCTGTTTTTT.

The V gene is TRBV28, the J gene TRBJ2-1; 12 bases are a match to TRBD1. This CDR3 contains 15 residues. Unmatched junction bases numbered 5, after V lost 4 bases and J lost 7 bases. Germline CDR1 reads MDHEN; CDR2 reads SYDVKM. In DNA, the CDR3 is TGTGCCAGCAGTTGGGGGACAGGGGGCTTGAATGAGCAGTTCTTC. Its translation is CASSWGTGGLNEQFF.

The chain carries TRBV4-3 and TRBJ2-2; 8 bases match TRBD1. Germline-derived CDR1 and CDR2 are LGHNA and YSLEER. V dropped 4 bases and J dropped 3; count of bases not matched to a gene: 4. The CDR3 is 15 amino acids. DNA of the CDR3: TGCGCCAGCAGCCCCCAGGGGGCTTACACCGGGGAGCTGTTTTTT. It encodes CASSPQGAYTGELFF.

The J gene is TRBJ2-5, the V gene TRBV7-2; D gene ambiguous. The V gene lost 5 bases and the J gene lost 1 base, with 14 bases spanning the gap. Germline CDR1 is SGHTA and CDR2 is FQGNSA. The CDR3 spans 15 residues. DNA for the CDR3: TGTGCCAGCAGCCCTCGGTCTAGAATCCAAGAGACCCAGTACTTC. Amino acid sequence: CASSPRSRIQETQYF.